This T cell receptor (beta chain) was identified during a study of T cell responses to AZD1222 COVID-19 vaccine (dated by TCRdb to about 2021). Turning to the overall study: A total of 230 or so trial participants underwent TCR sequencing, of whom some 210 received two doses of AZD1222 and approximately 25 received two doses of the MenACWY control vaccine. Trial participants were enrolled by age into subgroups of 18-55, 56-69 and 70-plus years, and roughly 150, 30 and 60 TCR-sequenced participants, respectively, were included in these subgroups.

The time point label, read with the paper, signifies: baseline before first vaccination. The meaning of the sample's treatment or condition label: meningococcal conjugate vaccine given as trial control. Vaccinee samples came from UK trials COV001 and COV002, including a single-blind randomized controlled phase 2/3 trial of AZD1222 (ChAdOx1 nCoV-19) in healthy adults. For TCRbeta chain sequencing, PBMC samples were collected from trial participants at day 0 and at day 28 after the second dose. The CDR3 regions of human TCRbeta chains were analyzed by immunosequencing. The paper's data handling went like this. Repertoire TCRs were checked for matches against a reference library of SARS-CoV-2-specific TCRs that had been generated using the MIRA antigen-specificity platform. Breadth was defined as the fraction of unique TCRs that were SARS-CoV-2-associated, and depth was defined as the fraction of total T cells that were SARS-CoV-2-associated. Using the MIRA data, every spike-specific TCR was mapped to the spike region that the TCR reacted to and assigned to either a CD4 or a CD8 class. Log10-transformed breadth and depth values were compared by one-way ANOVA with Sidak's multiple comparisons tests. As stored in TCRdb, this immuneACCESS dataset retains in-frame rearrangements with V and J assigned. A fraction of the clones does not appear; measured against another copy, unresolved V genes explain less than half of the discrepancy, and the remainder lacks a known reason. V and J calls and clone size follow that table, whereas D and trimming were derived from the DNA. The sample has about 140,000 clones on record, about 92% of them singletons. The ten biggest clones cover less than 1% of the sample.

Based on the germline V gene, the CDR1 and CDR2 sequences are MDHEN and SYDVKM. The CDR3 covers 14 residues, taking in both the cysteine and the phenylalanine. Only the CDR3 DNA stays, 42 bases, in frame from base 1. V is clipped by 3 bases and J by 4 bases, and the sequence between their germline boundaries is 10 bases long. Results and caveats for the whole study, not just this receptor: Participants were mostly white British and included more females than males, and it was suggested by the authors that clonal diversity may have been underestimated. A significant rise in spike-specific TCR breadth and depth was observed after two AZD1222 doses relative to day 0 and relative to MenACWY recipients. Epitopes outside the regions mutated in the B.1.351 and B.1.1.7 variants were reportedly recognized by nearly half of the unique spike-specific TCRs. In the small 56-69-year group, the increase in depth fell short of significance, most likely because of low power. The whole spike protein was spanned by vaccine-associated CD4 TCRs, and dominant responses were seen in regions 160-218 and 743-854. Conclusions about previously exposed vaccinees were limited because only 6 or 7 AZD1222 recipients were SARS-CoV-2 seropositive at baseline. No day 14 peak-response samples were available, so repertoires were characterized only after the peak T cell response.

As for this clone: Its antigen specificity is not known. Nothing much larger sits one base from this clone, and base qualities are not available.

The sample was peripheral blood, taken on day 0 of MenACWY control vaccination. The chain was built from TRBV28 and TRBJ2-4, with the D gene call left open. The sequence derives from an adult in good health. The DNA sequence follows: TGTGCCAGCAGTTTTGGTCGGCCTAAAAACATTCAGTACTTC. Its protein product is CASSFGRPKNIQYF. Supplemented by the reference TRBV28 and TRBJ2-4 proteins around the CDR3, the complete variable domain is DVKVTQSSRYLVKRTGEKVFLECVQDMDHENMFWYRQDPGLGLRLIYFSYDVKMKEKGDIPEGYSVSREKKERFSLILESASTNQTSMYLCASSFGRPKNIQYFGAGTRLSVL.